Below, one T cell receptor (beta chain) is given with its context. The antigen is not known. An end of the junction does not agree with germline; a read error may underlie this. CDR3 length: 13 amino acids. Per germline, CDR1 SGHRS and CDR2 YFSETQ. This specimen comes from a study of T cells in Graves' hyperthyroidism and ophthalmopathy. Study summary: Peripheral blood was taken when the disease was first diagnosed, before any treatment began. Study conclusions and caveats: Through a model of 13 V-J features, ophthalmopathy was separated from stable hyperthyroidism.

The source material, RNA transcripts, was used to amplify TCR beta CDR3 regions. First-round RT-PCR of the TCR CDR3 relied on the HTBI primer set. In TCRdb, the multiplex PCR reads were re-called with MiXCR into one record per CDR3 protein. The data contain about 600,000 distinct CDR3 sequences, roughly 15% of them singletons. This receptor was identified in a middle-aged woman with Graves' ophthalmopathy. Sequenced: blood. The rearrangement joins TRBV5-1 to TRBJ2-7; possibly TRBD2 for D (5 bases). The CDR3, as DNA: TGCGCCAACAGCATCGGAGCGGACTACGAGCAGTACTTC. Its translation: CANSIGADYEQYF.